This T cell receptor beta chain is from a study of a mutant IDH1 vaccine in newly diagnosed glioma (dated by TCRdb to about 2021). With regard to the full study: Vaccination started 4-6 weeks after radiotherapy alone, or was given together with temozolomide cycles in the groups whose treatment included chemotherapy. Of the 30 or so patients who were treated, approximately 62% were male and roughly 38% were female, and the mean age was around 40 years. Before enrollment, patients had received standard therapy of radiotherapy alone, temozolomide alone, or radiochemotherapy with temozolomide; most received the combination. The week-35 safety follow-up took place at visit V12, and the week-47 end of study took place at visit V13. Peripheral blood samples were drawn at six visits, namely V03 (baseline), V05, V07, V10, V12 and V13. Longitudinal TCRB deep sequencing was done for about two dozen treated patients, wherever samples were available for exploratory analyses.

Cut back by 5 bases and 9 bases, the V and J ends lie 23 bases apart. There are 16 amino acids in the CDR3, from cysteine to phenylalanine inclusive. The sequence is cut down to CDR3 DNA, 48 bases in frame from base 1. The germline V gene encodes CDR1 SGHTA and CDR2 FQGTGA. This clone showed up just a few times. The antigen it binds to is not known. Per-base quality was not reported, and no clone a single base away is much larger than it. Receptor libraries were prepared by the immunoSEQ multiplex PCR assay. Rearranged TCR beta chain sequences were amplified with the hsTCRB Kit following the manufacturer's protocol. TCRB libraries were sequenced on an Illumina MiSeq. From the authors' description of their analysis: Demultiplexing, trimming and gene mapping were performed with the kit vendor's proprietary platform. TCRdb obtained this table from immuneACCESS and retained in-frame rearrangements with V and J assigned. These tables miss some clones; where compared with another copy, unresolved V genes account for less than half of the shortfall, and the remainder is unexplained. V and J calls and clone size follow that table, whereas D and trimming were derived from the DNA. Present in this sample are fewer than 35,000 clones, roughly 78% of which were seen just once. The leading ten clones occupy about 11% of the sample.

Paper-wide results and their limitations: Pseudoprogression seemed to be unrelated to changes in the top peripheral T cell clonotypes found by TCRB sequencing. According to the authors, sample limitations meant that analyses of patient blood samples could not be reproduced. Vaccine-induced immune responses across multiple MHC alleles were detected in roughly 94% of patients. Selection of PBMC samples for TCRB deep sequencing was based on availability.

The meaning of the sample's time point label: week 35, safety follow-up. Every vaccine dose consisted of 300 ug of a 20-mer mutant IDH1 peptide in Montanide, administered subcutaneously together with topical imiquimod. Eight vaccinations were administered to patients in weeks 1, 3, 5, 7, 11, 15, 19 and 23, corresponding to visits V03 through V10. The donors had newly diagnosed IDH1-mutant astrocytomas of WHO grade 3 or 4 that showed loss of nuclear ATRX. The samples were drawn from NOA16, a multicentre, single-arm, open-label phase I trial in Germany that tested a mutant IDH1 peptide vaccine in humans for the first time. The DNeasy Blood and Tissue Kit was used to extract genomic DNA from EDTA blood for TCRB sequencing.

This receptor was identified in a woman in her thirties or forties with glioma. Rearrangement joined TRBV7-3 to TRBJ2-1, with no confident D gene call. Sequenced material: PBMCs, taken from a glioma patient whose treatment included an IDH1 peptide vaccine. The CDR3 region: CASSRRSRVTLSEQFF. The DNA is TGTGCCAGCAGCCGAAGGTCTAGGGTTACCCTAAGTGAGCAGTTCTTC.